This T cell receptor (beta chain) came from a study of shared clonotypes between healthy human individuals. The study enrolled healthy HIV-negative adults without recent acute infections or vaccinations as donors. Using immunoSEQ multiplex PCR, the repertoire was profiled, and TCRdb retains in-frame clones only, with some absent. The repertoire holds over 850,000 clones, with 75% to 85% as singletons. With 2 bases removed from V and 7 bases from J, the gap between germline ends came to 15 bases. Per germline, CDR1 SGHAT and CDR2 FQNNGV. This CDR3 contains 15 residues. This clone came up once. Its specificity is not known. Notes on the study in general: Deeper or shallower sequencing was expected to change how clonotypes are shared among donors.

Sequencing was performed on memory CD4+ T cells from PBMCs. Regarding subset: CD45RA-negative fraction. The rearrangement links TRBV11-2 to TRBJ2-1; D is perhaps TRBD2 (6 bases). The clonotype comes from a man between 18 and 35 years old in good health. Some clones in this sample may be carry-over from other donors' samples. CDR3 nucleotide sequence: TGTGCCAGCAGCTTACGGGCGGGATACGTAAATGAGCAGTTCTTC. Translating gives CASSLRAGYVNEQFF.